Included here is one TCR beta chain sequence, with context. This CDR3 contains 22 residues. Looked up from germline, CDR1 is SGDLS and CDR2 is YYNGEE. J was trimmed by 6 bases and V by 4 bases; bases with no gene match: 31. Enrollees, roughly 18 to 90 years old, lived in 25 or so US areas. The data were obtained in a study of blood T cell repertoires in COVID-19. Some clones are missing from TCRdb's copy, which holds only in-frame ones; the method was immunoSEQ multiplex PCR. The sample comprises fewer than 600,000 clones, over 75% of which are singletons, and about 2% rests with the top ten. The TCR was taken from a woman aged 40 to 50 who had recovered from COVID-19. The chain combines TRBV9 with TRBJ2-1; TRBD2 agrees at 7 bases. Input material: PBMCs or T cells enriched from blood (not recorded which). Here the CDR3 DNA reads TGTGCCAGCAGCCCTCAATCGAAGCCAAGGCTAGCGGAAAGATCAAAGGGCAATGAGCAGTTCTTC. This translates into CASSPQSKPRLAERSKGNEQFF.